What follows are 25 T cell receptor beta chains derived from one specimen sequenced in a study of T cell clonality in common variable immunodeficiency. Here immunoSEQ multiplex PCR was the method, and the copy in TCRdb shows in-frame clones only, minus some. In total the sample includes 25,000 to 35,000 clones, none of them seen once. The sample consisted of peripheral blood mononuclear cells. These TCRs come from a person aged 18 to 75 in good health.

This clone was observed at least ten times. The sequence runs out 3 residues before the end of the CDR3; the remainder is reconstructed from the germline J gene. V usage is TRBV29-1 and J usage is TRBJ2-7; 9 bases are shared with TRBD2. This CDR3 comprises 13 residues. CDR1 and CDR2 (germline): SQVTM, ANQGSEA. Trimming took 5 bases from V and 0 from J; bases not matched to a gene: 2. Here the CDR3 reads CSVSGGISYEQYF. The CDR3 DNA, read in part, is TGCAGCGTTAGCGGGGGGATCTCCTACGAG.

Of note for this clone: The read ends 3 residues early relative to the CDR3; the germline J gene fills the gap. The J gene is TRBJ2-3, the V gene TRBV7-2; 8 bases are a match to TRBD2. Trimming took 6 bases from V and 4 from J; bases not matched to a gene: 9. This CDR3 is 15 amino acids long. The V gene's germline CDR1 is SGHTA and CDR2 FQGNSA. CDR3 amino acids: CASRARGAGSDTQYF. CDR3 DNA, as far as it was read: TGTGCCAGCAGGGCGCGGGGGGCCGGGTCAGATACG.

This clone showed up many times. Read data end 3 residues before the CDR3 end; the end is taken from the germline J gene. The chain uses TRBV6-2 or TRBV6-3 and TRBJ2-2; D perhaps matches TRBD1 (5 bases). Per germline, CDR1 MNHEY and CDR2 SVGEGT. The CDR3 has 12 residues. V lost 5 bases, J lost 6 bases, and 7 bases lay in between. Incomplete CDR3 DNA: TGTGCCAGCAGTCCGACAGCCGGGGAG. Amino acids: CASSPTAGE. The whole CDR3 protein reads CASSPTAGELFF.

This clone was found many times. CDR3: CSVPGTGTYEQYF. The sequenced part of the CDR3 DNA is TGCAGCGTTCCCGGGACAGGGACCTACGAG. The chain combines TRBV29-1 with TRBJ2-7; 9 bases map to TRBD1. The CDR3 end lies 3 residues beyond the end of the read and is filled in from the germline J gene. CDR3 size: 13 residues. Germline V gene sequence: CDR1 SQVTM, CDR2 ANQGSEA. J was trimmed by 2 bases and V by 5 bases; bases with no gene match: 4.

This clone was counted many times. Coverage ceases 3 residues before the CDR3 finishes, and the germline J gene fills in the end. The chain combines TRBV6-1 with TRBJ2-7; a possible D gene is TRBD2 (7 bases). Trimming stripped 4 bases from V and 2 bases from J, with 15 bases between. The CDR3 totals 15 residues. Germline values: CDR1 MNHNS, CDR2 SASEGT. Here the CDR3 reads CASSGTPGGPYEQYF. Partial CDR3 DNA: TGTGCCAGCAGTGGAACCCCCGGGGGGCCCTACGAG.

Many counts were recorded for this clone. The read falls 3 residues short of the CDR3 end, and the missing part is taken from the germline J gene. V is TRBV6-2 or TRBV6-3 and J is TRBJ2-5; perhaps TRBD2 as D (5 bases). Germline assignment: CDR1 MNHEY and CDR2 SVGEGT. Trimming removed 2 bases from V and 5 bases from J, with 15 bases in between. The CDR3 is 15 amino acids. This chain's CDR3 is CASSYLGQTGETQYF. The part of the CDR3 DNA that was read is TGTGCCAGCAGTTACCTAGGCCAAACGGGGGAGACC.

This clone occurred many times. The read falls 3 residues short of the CDR3 end, and the missing part is taken from the germline J gene. The chain uses TRBV20-1 and TRBJ2-1; tentatively, D is TRBD1 or TRBD2 (5 bases each). The V and J ends lost 0 bases and 0 bases respectively, with 12 bases between them. Per the germline V gene, CDR1 is DFQATT and CDR2 is SNEGSKA (reference sequence). This CDR3 spans 16 amino acids. CDR3 loop: CSARDGQGSSYNEQFF. Partial CDR3 DNA: TGCAGTGCTAGAGACGGACAAGGGAGCTCCTACAATGAG.

This clone was observed a few times. The read ends 3 residues early relative to the CDR3; the germline J gene fills the gap. V and J are TRBV10-2 and TRBJ1-6, with a weak D call TRBD1 (6 bases). CDR1 and CDR2 from the germline V gene are WSHSY and SAAADI. The CDR3 has 17 amino acids. V lost 4 bases, J lost 0 bases, and 13 bases lay in between. Incomplete CDR3 DNA: TGCGCCAGCAGTGGACAGGTCAGAAGCTCCTATAATTCACCC. Translating it yields CASSGQVRSSYNSP. The complete CDR3 reads CASSGQVRSSYNSPLHF.

This clone came up many times. The read falls 3 residues short of the CDR3 end, and the missing part is taken from the germline J gene. The J gene is TRBJ2-7, the V gene TRBV9; 8 nucleotides align to TRBD1. J was trimmed by 4 bases and V by 3 bases; bases with no gene match: 12. This CDR3 is 16 amino acids long. CDR1 SGDLS and CDR2 YYNGEE come from the germline V gene. The sequenced part of the CDR3 DNA is TGTGCCAGCAGCGATGGGATTACAGGGGGGTATTACGAG. Encoded protein: CASSDGITGGYYE. From start to end, the CDR3 is CASSDGITGGYYEQYF. Drawing the rest from reference TRBV9 and TRBJ2-7, the complete variable domain is DSGVTQTPKHLITATGQRVTLRCSPRSGDLSVYWYQQSLDQGLQFLIQYYNGEERAKGNILERFSAQQFPDLHSELNLSSLELGDSALYFCASSDGITGGYYEQYFGPGTRLTVT.

The sample holds many counts of this clone. The CDR3 spells CASSIVPLPATNEKLFF. CDR3 bases read: TGTGCCAGTAGTATAGTTCCTCTACCTGCAACTAATGAAAAA. This chain joins TRBV19 and TRBJ1-4; D ambiguous. Read coverage stops 3 residues before the CDR3 terminus; the germline J gene supplies the remainder. Germline CDR1 and CDR2: LNHDA and SQIVND (reference sequence). The CDR3 loop spans 17 amino acids. V gave up 1 base and J gave up 0 bases, with 12 bases separating them.

The sample holds many counts of this clone. The read falls 3 residues short of the CDR3 end, and the missing part is taken from the germline J gene. This sequence joins TRBV20-1 and TRBJ2-6; possibly TRBD1 for D (6 bases). V was shortened by 3 bases and J by 0 bases, with 15 bases between the two germline ends. This CDR3 comprises 17 residues. Germline assignment: CDR1 DFQATT and CDR2 SNEGSKA (reference sequence). The covered CDR3 bases are TGCAGTGCTAGCCCTGGCAGGGGCAACTCTGGGGCCAACGTC. Protein: CSASPGRGNSGANV. The CDR3, in full, reads CSASPGRGNSGANVLTF.

This clone has ten or more counts. Read data end 3 residues before the CDR3 end; the end is taken from the germline J gene. Other DNA sequences in the sample encode the same CDR3. V usage is TRBV6-4 and J usage is TRBJ2-3; 10 bases line up with TRBD2. V dropped 0 bases and J dropped 1; count of bases not matched to a gene: 1. There are 16 residues in the CDR3. The germline V gene has CDR1 MRHNA and CDR2 SNTAGT. CDR3 residues: CASSDSSGGGTDTQYF. The covered CDR3 bases are TGTGCCAGCAGTGACTCGAGCGGGGGGGGCACAGATACG.

Regarding this clone: The read ends 3 residues early relative to the CDR3; the germline J gene fills the gap. The rearrangement uses TRBV19 and TRBJ1-5; a weak D match, TRBD1 (5 bases). V was clipped by 5 bases and J by 1 base, with 9 bases between them. Germline V gene lookup returns CDR1 LNHDA and CDR2 SQIVND (reference sequence). The CDR3 is made up of 14 amino acids. CDR3: CASSYRGSNQPQHF. The sequenced CDR3 bases are TGTGCCAGTAGTTACCGGGGGAGCAATCAGCCC.

This clone came up many times. From the germline J gene comes the end of the CDR3, since the read stops 3 residues before it. The rearrangement links TRBV9 to TRBJ2-3; 9 bases match TRBD2. Looked up from germline, CDR1 is SGDLS and CDR2 is YYNGEE. The CDR3 is 18 amino acids. V shed 3 bases, J shed 4 bases, and the junction held 15 bases outside the gene matches. The sequenced CDR3 bases are TGTGCCAGCAGCGAGTCGCGGCGGGGGGGTCCGGGTTCAGATACG. Protein product: CASSESRRGGPGSDT. From start to end, the CDR3 is CASSESRRGGPGSDTQYF.

Points on this clone: The read gets to within 3 residues of the CDR3 end, and the germline J gene fills in the rest. The chain has TRBV6-2 or TRBV6-3 and TRBJ2-3; 8 bases agree with TRBD2. The CDR3 contains 15 residues. Germline V CDR1 and CDR2: MNHEY, SVGEGT. Partial CDR3 DNA: TGTGCCAGCAGTTACCGTCCGGGGGGGGATCAGCCG. Translating it yields CASSYRPGGDQP. The CDR3 as a whole reads CASSYRPGGDQPQYF.

This clone has just a few counts. The sequence runs out 3 residues before the end of the CDR3; the remainder is reconstructed from the germline J gene. The chain combines TRBV20-1 with TRBJ2-3; 7 nucleotides agree with TRBD2. This CDR3 is built from 13 residues. Germline V gene data show CDR1 as DFQATT and CDR2 as SNEGSKA (reference sequence). The sequenced part of the CDR3 DNA is TGCAGTGCTCCGATCAGCGGGGAAGAGACG. Residues: CSAPISGEET. The CDR3 as a whole reads CSAPISGEETQYF.

This clone was recorded a few times. The CDR3 end lies 3 residues beyond the end of the read and is filled in from the germline J gene. The chain uses TRBV20-1 and TRBJ1-6; D is perhaps TRBD1 (6 bases). The germline CDR1 and CDR2 sequences are DFQATT and SNEGSKA (reference sequence). Trimming stripped 5 bases from V and 10 bases from J, with 15 bases between. This CDR3 region has 13 residues. The part of the CDR3 DNA that was read is TGCAGTGCTCACAGGGATGGTGCCTCACCC. It encodes CSAHRDGASP. The CDR3 in its entirety is CSAHRDGASPLHF.

In the case of this clone: The CDR3 end is not reached by the read, which stops 3 residues before it; the germline J gene fills it in. This rearrangement joins TRBV5-6 to TRBJ2-2, with 10 bases that match TRBD1. Germline values: CDR1 SGHDT, CDR2 YYEEEE. The CDR3 loop spans 15 amino acids. The CDR3 bases that were read are TGTGCCAGCAGCCACGGACAGGGGGGTTCAGAAAAG. It specifies CASSHGQGGSEK. The full CDR3 protein reads CASSHGQGGSEKLFF.

In regard to this clone: The CDR3 extends 3 residues past the end of the read, so its final part is completed from the germline J gene. The rearrangement joins TRBV11-2 to TRBJ2-7; tentative D call: TRBD1 (6 bases). Deletions cut 5 bases from V and 6 bases from J, with 17 bases between. Looked up from germline, CDR1 is SGHAT and CDR2 is FQNNGV. The CDR3 has 14 amino acids. The DNA read from the CDR3 is TGTGCCAGCAGCATGGACAGTGGATGGGGCGAG. This gives the protein CASSMDSGWGE. The whole CDR3 region reads CASSMDSGWGEQYF.

The sample holds many counts of this clone. The read gets to within 3 residues of the CDR3 end, and the germline J gene fills in the rest. The rearrangement uses TRBV7-3 and TRBJ2-1, with 8 bases fitting TRBD1. This CDR3 is 15 amino acids long. V lost 2 bases and J lost 6; bases outside the gene matches: 6. CDR1 is SGHTA and CDR2 is FQGTGA in the germline V gene. The CDR3 DNA, read in part, is TGTGCCAGCAGCTTAGACAGGGGAGAATTCAATGAG. Its translation is CASSLDRGEFNE. The whole CDR3 region reads CASSLDRGEFNEQFF. The full variable domain, in which reference TRBV7-3 and TRBJ2-1 provide the parts outside the CDR3, is GAGVSQTPSNKVTEKGKYVELRCDPISGHTALYWYRQSLGQGPEFLIYFQGTGAADDSGLPNDRFFAVRPEGSVSTLKIQRTERGDSAVYLCASSLDRGEFNEQFFGPGTRLTVL.

This clone came up a few times. The sequenced fragment ends 3 residues before the CDR3 boundary, so the rest is inferred from the germline J gene. The chain recombines TRBV7-3 with TRBJ1-2; D unresolved. From germline, CDR1 is SGHTA and CDR2 FQGTGA. The CDR3 is 13 residues long. Partial CDR3 DNA: TGTGCCAGCAGCTCCGACCTCACAGATACC. It codes for CASSSDLTDT. The full CDR3 protein is CASSSDLTDTYTF.

This clone was seen many times. Read sequence stops 3 residues before the CDR3 end, and the germline J gene provides the missing end. V gene TRBV20-1 combines with J gene TRBJ1-1; D possibly corresponds to TRBD1 (5 bases). CDR3 length equals 13 residues. Germline-derived CDR1 and CDR2 are DFQATT and SNEGSKA (reference sequence). CDR3 in amino acids: CSARAGGAGGAFF. The covered CDR3 bases are TGCAGTGCTAGAGCGGGAGGGGCAGGTGGA.

This clone showed up many times. From the germline J gene comes the end of the CDR3, since the read stops 3 residues before it. This chain connects TRBV20-1 to TRBJ2-3; D gene ambiguous. CDR3 length: 15 residues. Germline CDR1 DFQATT, CDR2 SNEGSKA (reference sequence). V was clipped by 5 bases and J by 0 bases, with 15 bases between them. The CDR3 reads CSAPPAAGSTDTQYF. The covered CDR3 bases are TGCAGTGCTCCCCCCGCCGCCGGGAGCACAGATACG.

This clone was observed at least ten times. Coverage ceases 3 residues before the CDR3 finishes, and the germline J gene fills in the end. The chain joins TRBV11-2 to TRBJ1-2, with a tentative D call TRBD1 (5 bases). Germline loops: CDR1 SGHAT, CDR2 FQNNGV. The CDR3 is made up of 12 amino acids. The sequenced part of the CDR3 DNA is TGTGCCAGCAGCTTATCAGGGCGTAGC. Translated: CASSLSGRS. The entire CDR3 is CASSLSGRSYTF.

This clone was observed at least ten times. The CDR3 end is not reached by the read, which stops 3 residues before it; the germline J gene fills it in. This chain uses TRBV4-1 with TRBJ1-2; D possibly corresponds to TRBD1 (6 bases). The germline gives CDR1 MGHRA, CDR2 YSYEKL. V lost 3 bases and J 3 bases, leaving 11 bases between the germline ends. CDR3 length: 14 amino acids. The CDR3: CASSQRTAYYGYTF. The sequenced part of the CDR3 DNA is TGCGCCAGCAGCCAGAGGACAGCCTACTATGGC.